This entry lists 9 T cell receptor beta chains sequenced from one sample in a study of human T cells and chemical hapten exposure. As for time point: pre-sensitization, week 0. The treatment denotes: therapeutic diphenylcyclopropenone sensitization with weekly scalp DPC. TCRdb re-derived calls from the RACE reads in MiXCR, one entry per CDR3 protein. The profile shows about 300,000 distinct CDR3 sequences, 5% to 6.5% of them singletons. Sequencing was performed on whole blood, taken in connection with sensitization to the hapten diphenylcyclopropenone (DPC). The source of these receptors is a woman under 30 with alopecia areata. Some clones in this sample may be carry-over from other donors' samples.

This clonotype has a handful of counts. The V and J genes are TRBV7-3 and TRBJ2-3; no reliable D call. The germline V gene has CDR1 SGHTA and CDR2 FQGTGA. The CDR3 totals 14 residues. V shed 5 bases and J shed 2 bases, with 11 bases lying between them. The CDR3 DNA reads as TGTGCCAGCAGCGAAGAGGCTCACACAGATACGCAGTATTTT. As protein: CASSEEAHTDTQYF. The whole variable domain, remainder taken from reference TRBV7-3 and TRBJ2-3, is GAGVSQTPSNKVTEKGKYVELRCDPISGHTALYWYRQSLGQGPEFLIYFQGTGAADDSGLPNDRFFAVRPEGSVSTLKIQRTERGDSAVYLCASSEEAHTDTQYFGPGTRLTVL.

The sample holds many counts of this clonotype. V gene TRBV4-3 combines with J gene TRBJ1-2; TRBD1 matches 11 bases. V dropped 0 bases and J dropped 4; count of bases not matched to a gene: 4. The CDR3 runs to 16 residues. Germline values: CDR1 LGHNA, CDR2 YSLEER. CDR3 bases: TGCGCCAGCAGCCAAGATGGGGACAGGGGGTTCTATGGCTACACCTTC. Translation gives CASSQDGDRGFYGYTF.

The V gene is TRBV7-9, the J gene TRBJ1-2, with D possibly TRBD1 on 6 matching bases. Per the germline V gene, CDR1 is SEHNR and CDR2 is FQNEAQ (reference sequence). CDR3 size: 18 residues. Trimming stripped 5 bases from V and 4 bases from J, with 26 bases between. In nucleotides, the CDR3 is TGTGCCAGCAGCGTTACCCTCAGTACAGGGCGTAATACCTATGGCTACACCTTC. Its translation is CASSVTLSTGRNTYGYTF.

CDR3 bases: TGCAGTGCTAGTCGGGGCAGCGGCTATGGCTACACCTTC. It codes for CSASRGSGYGYTF. The gene calls are TRBV20-1 and TRBJ1-2; D might be TRBD1 (5 bases). CDR1 is DFQATT and CDR2 is SNEGSKA in the germline V gene (reference sequence). The length of the CDR3 is 13 residues. Trimming removed 3 bases from V and 4 bases from J, with 12 bases in between.

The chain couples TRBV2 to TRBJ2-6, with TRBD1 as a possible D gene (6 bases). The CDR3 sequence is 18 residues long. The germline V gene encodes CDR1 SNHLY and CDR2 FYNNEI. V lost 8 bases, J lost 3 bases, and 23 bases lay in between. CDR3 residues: CASAPPVGGSGGANVLTF. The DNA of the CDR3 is TGTGCCAGCGCCCCCCCGGTTGGGGGCAGCGGTGGGGCCAACGTCCTGACTTTC.

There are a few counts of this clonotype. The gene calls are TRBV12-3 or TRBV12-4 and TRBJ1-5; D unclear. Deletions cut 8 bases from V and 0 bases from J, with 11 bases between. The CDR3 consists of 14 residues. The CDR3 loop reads CASDNVGSNQPQHF. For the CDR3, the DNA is TGTGCCAGCGATAATGTTGGTAGCAATCAGCCCCAGCATTTT.

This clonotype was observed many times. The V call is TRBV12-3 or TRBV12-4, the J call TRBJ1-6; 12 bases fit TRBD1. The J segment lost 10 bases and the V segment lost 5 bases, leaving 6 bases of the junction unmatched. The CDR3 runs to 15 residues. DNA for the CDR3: TGTGCCAGCAGTAGTGGGACAGGGGGCATGTCACCCCTCCACTTT. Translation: CASSSGTGGMSPLHF.

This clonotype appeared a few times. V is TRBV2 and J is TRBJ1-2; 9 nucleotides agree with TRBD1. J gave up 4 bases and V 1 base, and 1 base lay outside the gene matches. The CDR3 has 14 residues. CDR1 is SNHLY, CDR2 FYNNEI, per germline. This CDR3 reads CASSEGDRVYGYTF. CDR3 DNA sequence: TGTGCCAGCAGTGAAGGGGACAGGGTCTATGGCTACACCTTC. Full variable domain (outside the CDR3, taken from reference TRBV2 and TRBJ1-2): EPEVTQTPSHQVTQMGQEVILRCVPISNHLYFYWYRQILGQKVEFLVSFYNNEISEKSEIFDDQFSVERPDGSNFTLKIRSTKLEDSAMYFCASSEGDRVYGYTFGSGTRLTVV.

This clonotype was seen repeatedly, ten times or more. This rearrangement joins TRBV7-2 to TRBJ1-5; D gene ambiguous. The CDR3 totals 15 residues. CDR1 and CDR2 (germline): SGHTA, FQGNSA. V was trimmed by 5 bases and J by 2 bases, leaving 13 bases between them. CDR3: CASSGPSSGNQPQHF. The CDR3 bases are TGTGCCAGCAGCGGACCAAGTTCCGGCAATCAGCCCCAGCATTTT.